Shown below are 30 T cell receptor beta chains from a single sample sequenced in a study of T cells after yellow fever vaccination. Via MiXCR, TCRdb re-called the 5' RACE reads, giving one row per CDR3 protein. The sample comprises around 320,000 distinct CDR3 sequences, over 3.5% of which are singletons, and roughly 19% rests with the top ten. The material was PBMCs, obtained 15 days after the yellow fever booster vaccination. The receptors were gathered from a man aged 18 to 30 who received the YFV17D yellow fever vaccine.

This clonotype was observed a handful of times. The chain employs TRBV6-6 and TRBJ1-2; D is undetermined. Trimming pared 3 bases from V and 2 bases from J, leaving 16 bases between. The length of the CDR3 is 16 residues. Germline CDR1 and CDR2: MNHNY and SVGAGI (reference sequence). CDR3 loop: CASSYLNRGSNYGYTF. CDR3 sequence (DNA): TGTGCCAGCAGTTATTTGAATCGAGGCAGCAACTATGGCTACACCTTC.

A few counts support this clonotype. The chain employs TRBV4-1 and TRBJ1-5, with 7 bases identical to TRBD1. The V and J ends lost 2 bases and 9 bases, in that order; junction bases with no gene match: 13. This CDR3 region has 16 residues. CDR1 MGHRA and CDR2 YSYEKL come from the germline V gene. This CDR3 is CASSQLTGENLWPQHF. The CDR3 DNA is TGCGCCAGCAGCCAACTTACAGGGGAAAATCTGTGGCCCCAGCATTTT.

In this sample, this clonotype turned up many times. The chain joins TRBV3-1 to TRBJ1-1; D is unclear. The CDR3 consists of 14 residues. Trimming pared 7 bases from V and 3 bases from J, leaving 15 bases between. CDR1 is LGHDT, CDR2 YNNKEL, per germline (reference sequence). This chain's CDR3 is CASIKSDTHTEAFF. The DNA for the CDR3 is TGTGCCAGCATCAAATCCGACACACACACTGAAGCTTTCTTT.

This clonotype was seen a few times. This chain links TRBV18 with TRBJ2-7, with a weak D call TRBD1 (5 bases). The germline V gene has CDR1 KGHSH and CDR2 LQKENI. Trimming took 3 bases from V and 4 from J, leaving 16 bases between them. The CDR3 spans 15 residues. This CDR3 reads CASSPSTDSSYEQYV. CDR3 nucleotides: TGTGCCAGCTCACCGTCGACCGACAGTTCTTACGAGCAGTACGTC.

This clonotype was recorded many times. V gene TRBV28 combines with J gene TRBJ1-4, with 7 positions matching TRBD1. Germline V gives CDR1 MDHEN, CDR2 SYDVKM. V lost 2 bases, J lost 3 bases, and 12 bases stayed unmatched. CDR3 length: 18 amino acids. The CDR3 DNA sequence: TGTGCCAGCAGTTTACCCGGGACAGCTCCCAATGCTAATGAAAAACTGTTTTTT. Amino acid sequence: CASSLPGTAPNANEKLFF.

V is TRBV5-1 and J is TRBJ2-1, with D possibly being TRBD2 (5 bases). From germline, CDR1 is SGHRS and CDR2 YFSETQ. Trimming stripped 6 bases from V and 4 bases from J, with 17 bases between. The CDR3 is 15 amino acids. CDR3 nucleotide sequence: TGCGCCAGCACCCGAGGGCCAGCACTATACAATGAGCAGTTCTTC. Translation gives CASTRGPALYNEQFF.

This clonotype was seen more than once but under ten times. The V and J genes are TRBV7-6 and TRBJ2-6, with D tentatively TRBD1 (6 bases). The CDR3 sequence is 17 residues long. Trimming removed 5 bases from V and 0 bases from J, with 14 bases in between. Germline CDR1 is SGHVS and CDR2 is FNYEAQ. In DNA form, the CDR3 reads TGTGCCAGCAGCACCTTGACAGGCCGCTCTGGGGCCAACGTCCTGACTTTC. Translating gives CASSTLTGRSGANVLTF.

This clonotype was seen a few times. The chain uses TRBV5-1 and TRBJ1-2; 9 positions agree with TRBD1. CDR3 length: 14 residues. V was pared by 4 bases and J by 8 bases, with 9 bases of the junction left unmatched. Germline-derived CDR1 and CDR2 are SGHRS and YFSETQ. CDR3 nucleotides: TGCGCCAGCAGCCCGGGACAGGGAACGGTCGGCTACACCTTC. Amino acid sequence: CASSPGQGTVGYTF.

This clonotype was picked up many times. This chain connects TRBV6-6 to TRBJ1-6, with 7 bases fitting TRBD1. This CDR3 has 13 amino acids. Germline V gene sequence: CDR1 MNHNY, CDR2 SVGAGI (reference sequence). V was pared by 5 bases and J by 7 bases, with 2 bases of the junction left unmatched. In nucleotides, the CDR3 is TGTGCCAGCAGTACAGGGGCGAATTCACCCCTCCACTTT. Protein: CASSTGANSPLHF.

The J gene is TRBJ2-7, the V gene TRBV12-3 or TRBV12-4, with D maybe TRBD2 (5 bases). CDR3 length equals 15 residues. V was cut by 6 bases and J by 5 bases, with 20 bases left in between. The CDR3 is CASRSGENLRDEQYF. The CDR3 DNA sequence: TGTGCCAGCAGGTCGGGCGAGAACCTGAGGGACGAGCAGTACTTC.

This clonotype was detected many times. The rearrangement links TRBV12-3 or TRBV12-4 to TRBJ2-1, with D possibly being TRBD2 (6 bases). The CDR3 sequence is 14 residues long. V gave up 4 bases and J gave up 3 bases, with 10 bases separating them. The CDR3 protein is CASSSGTYYNEQFF. CDR3 coding DNA: TGTGCCAGCAGTTCGGGGACTTACTACAATGAGCAGTTCTTC.

Ten or more counts support this clonotype. The V and J genes are TRBV5-4 and TRBJ1-1, with a weak D call TRBD1 (5 bases). V shed 9 bases and J shed 4 bases, with 19 bases lying between them. This CDR3 comprises 14 residues. Germline V gene lookup returns CDR1 SGHNT and CDR2 YYREEE (reference sequence). CDR3 in amino acids: CATTRGERGTEAFF. The CDR3 region has the DNA TGTGCCACCACGCGAGGGGAACGAGGCACTGAAGCTTTCTTT.

This clonotype was seen only a few times. This chain links TRBV5-5 with TRBJ2-1; D not resolved. The CDR3 runs to 15 residues. Germline CDR1 and CDR2: SGHKS and YYEKEE (reference sequence). Trimming stripped 5 bases from V and 0 bases from J, with 12 bases between. The CDR3 loop is CASSLALRSYNEQFF. CDR3 DNA sequence: TGTGCCAGCAGTTTAGCCTTACGCTCCTACAATGAGCAGTTCTTC. Supplemented by reference TRBV5-5 and TRBJ2-1, the full variable domain reads DAGVTQSPTHLIKTRGQQVTLRCSPISGHKSVSWYQQVLGQGPQFIFQYYEKEERGRGNFPDRFSARQFPNYSSELNVNALLLGDSALYLCASSLALRSYNEQFFGPGTRLTVL.

The sample holds a few counts of this clonotype. J is TRBJ2-3 and V is TRBV9; D is possibly TRBD2 (6 bases). The CDR3 sequence is 15 residues long. Germline-derived CDR1 and CDR2 are SGDLS and YYNGEE. V dropped 0 bases and J dropped 2 bases, with 10 bases sitting between them. CDR3 sequence reads: CASSVELAPTDTQYF. The CDR3 bases are TGTGCCAGCAGCGTAGAGCTAGCGCCCACAGATACGCAGTATTTT.

The V gene is TRBV6-6, the J gene TRBJ2-2, with a weak D call TRBD1 (7 bases). Germline assignment: CDR1 MNHNY and CDR2 SVGAGI (reference sequence). Trimming removed 10 bases from V and 6 bases from J, with 27 bases in between. The CDR3 extends over 17 amino acids. CDR3 loop: CATAGVAGQIPAGELFF. The CDR3 DNA sequence: TGTGCCACCGCCGGGGTTGCGGGACAGATCCCTGCCGGGGAGCTGTTTTTT.

This clonotype was counted ten times or more. This rearrangement joins TRBV5-4 to TRBJ2-1, with D perhaps matching TRBD2 (5 bases). The CDR3 contains 14 residues. Trimming cost V 0 bases and J 6 bases, with 10 bases left between them. Germline V lookup: CDR1 SGHNT, CDR2 YYREEE (reference sequence). CDR3 coding DNA: TGTGCCAGCAGCTTGGAGCTAGCCGGCAATGAGCAGTTCTTC. Translating it yields CASSLELAGNEQFF.

This clonotype was picked up many times. The chain recombines TRBV29-1 with TRBJ2-5; D may be TRBD1 (6 bases). The CDR3 is 15 residues long. The germline V gene encodes CDR1 SQVTM and CDR2 ANQGSEA. V lost 3 bases, J lost 0 bases, and 14 bases lay in between. CDR3 amino acids: CSVESGRGYQETQYF. The CDR3 DNA is TGCAGCGTTGAGTCCGGTAGGGGGTACCAAGAGACCCAGTACTTC.

A few counts support this clonotype. The CDR3 spells CARSLQVDNQPQHF. The CDR3 coding sequence is TGTGCCAGAAGCTTACAGGTGGACAATCAGCCCCAGCATTTT. The rearrangement links TRBV5-3 to TRBJ1-5; perhaps TRBD1 as D (5 bases). TRBV5-3 is sorted into the ORF group, with uncertain function. V was shortened by 2 bases and J by 3 bases, with 9 bases between the two germline ends. The CDR3 runs 14 residues.

A word on this clonotype: One base away lies a much larger clone, so this may be a sequencing read error. V gene TRBV6-2 or TRBV6-3 combines with J gene TRBJ2-6, with a weak D call TRBD1 (5 bases). The CDR3 length is 14 residues. Germline assignment: CDR1 MNHEY and CDR2 SVGEGT. The CDR3 DNA is TGTGCCAGCAGTCCCCCGCCTGGGGCCAACGTCGTGACTTTC. It encodes CASSPPPGANVVTF.

This clonotype was found many times. The rearrangement links TRBV2 to TRBJ2-1; the D is unclear. V was shortened by 5 bases and J by 10 bases, with 15 bases between the two germline ends. This CDR3 spans 13 amino acids. The germline V gene has CDR1 SNHLY and CDR2 FYNNEI. CDR3: CASSRTRSGEQFF. CDR3 coding DNA: TGTGCCAGCAGTCGGACCCGATCGGGCGAGCAGTTCTTC.

This clonotype was seen a handful of times. J is TRBJ2-5 and V is TRBV7-2; TRBD2 agrees at 9 bases. The CDR3 loop spans 14 amino acids. Losses at the gene ends were 5 bases for V and 7 bases for J; bases not matched to a gene: 8. Per germline, CDR1 SGHTA and CDR2 FQGNSA. The DNA for the CDR3 is TGTGCCAGCAGCCCACCTGCGGGGGGGGGGACCCAGTACTTC. Its protein product is CASSPPAGGGTQYF.

This clonotype was recorded a few times. The chain has TRBV6-5 and TRBJ1-2; TRBD1 might be the D (6 bases). The V end lost 6 bases, the J end lost 2 bases, and 13 bases lay between the germline ends. Germline-derived CDR1 and CDR2 are MNHEY and SVGAGI. The CDR3 length is 14 residues. CDR3: CASRRNRVNYGYTF. CDR3 in DNA: TGTGCCAGCAGGCGAAACAGGGTAAACTATGGCTACACCTTC.

The table lists this clonotype with many counts. The J gene is TRBJ1-1, the V gene TRBV3-1; a possible D gene is TRBD1 (5 bases). CDR1 LGHDT and CDR2 YNNKEL come from the germline V gene (reference sequence). This CDR3 region has 16 residues. V lost 1 base, J lost 0 bases, and 12 bases lay in between. DNA of the CDR3: TGTGCCAGCAGCCAAGCGGGGGGGATGATGAACACTGAAGCTTTCTTT. It specifies CASSQAGGMMNTEAFF.

The table lists this clonotype with a few counts. The gene calls are TRBV3-2 and TRBJ2-7; the table's D call, TRBD1, was not checked against the DNA. TRBV3-2 is flagged as a pseudogene. The CDR3 loop spans 15 amino acids. CDR3 DNA sequence: TGTGCCAGCAGCCAATCACAGGAGACTAAGGACGAGCAGTACGTC. Residues: CASSQSQETKDEQYV.

This clonotype was counted between two and nine times. This rearrangement joins TRBV6-2 or TRBV6-3 to TRBJ2-1; 16 positions match TRBD2. From germline, CDR1 is MNHEY and CDR2 SVGEGT. V gave up 3 bases and J gave up 3 bases; unmatched junction bases: 8. CDR3 size: 19 residues. The DNA of the CDR3 is TGTGCCAGCAGTTATATCGGGACTAGCGGGGGGGCCCTCTACAATGAGCAGTTCTTC. It codes for CASSYIGTSGGALYNEQFF.

In this sample, this clonotype turned up many times. V is TRBV4-3 and J is TRBJ1-2; 11 bases align to TRBD1. From germline, CDR1 is LGHNA and CDR2 YSLEER. The CDR3 sequence is 15 residues long. The V segment lost 4 bases and the J segment 3 bases; nucleotides outside the gene matches: 4. CDR3 loop: CASSPGQGAYYGYTF. The DNA of the CDR3 is TGCGCCAGCAGCCCTGGACAGGGGGCCTACTATGGCTACACCTTC.

This clonotype was seen a handful of times. The V and J genes are TRBV29-1 and TRBJ2-7; D is uncertain. Germline CDR1 SQVTM, CDR2 ANQGSEA. The CDR3 consists of 13 residues. Trimming cost V 1 base and J 0 bases, with 7 bases left between them. This CDR3 is CSVEGHSSYEQYF. CDR3 nucleotide sequence: TGCAGCGTTGAAGGTCACAGCTCCTACGAGCAGTACTTC.

This clonotype was recorded at least ten times. This chain links TRBV7-2 with TRBJ2-5; D uncertain. This CDR3 region has 14 residues. Germline V CDR1 and CDR2: SGHTA, FQGNSA. V was cut by 1 base and J by 4 bases, with 10 bases left in between. As DNA, the CDR3 is TGTGCCAGCAGCTTAGGGTGGGAAGCAGAGACCCAGTACTTC. Translation gives CASSLGWEAETQYF.

This clonotype was recorded many times. CDR3 in amino acids: CASSSGQGLDEQYF. The CDR3 nucleotides read TGCGCCAGCAGCTCGGGACAGGGCCTCGACGAGCAGTACTTC. The rearrangement joins TRBV5-1 to TRBJ2-7; 9 bases are shared with TRBD1. V lost 3 bases, J lost 5 bases, and 6 bases stayed unmatched. Per the germline V gene, CDR1 is SGHRS and CDR2 is YFSETQ. This CDR3 comprises 14 residues.

There are many counts of this clonotype. Mismatch with germline at one junction end may stem from a read error. The chain couples TRBV5-1 to TRBJ2-1; 8 bases agree with TRBD1. Germline V gene data show CDR1 as SGHRS and CDR2 as YFSETQ. The CDR3 runs to 14 residues. CDR3 protein: CASSLRQGYNEQFF. In DNA, the CDR3 is TGTGCCAGCAGCTTGCGACAGGGGTACAATGAGCAGTTCTTC.